This T cell receptor beta chain was sequenced during a study of blood T cell repertoires in COVID-19. On the study more broadly: Italy, Spain and the United States were the sources of the convalescent and acute COVID-19 samples. From T cells, B-cell-depleted T cells, or PBMCs came the material, which was cDNA or gDNA.

The germline V gene has CDR1 MNHEY and CDR2 SVGAGI. The CDR3 consists of 14 residues. Trimming shortened V by 8 bases and J by 7 bases, and 20 bases separated the two germline ends. Original data processing: The assay estimated nucleated cells by amplifying reference gene primers. Clones were read by immunoSEQ multiplex PCR, and TCRdb kept only the in-frame ones, dropping some. The D gene and trimming were derived from the DNA, and the V and J assignments and clone size from that table. The sample records 450,000 or so clones, roughly nine tenths being singletons. Seattle researchers signed up patients amid active infection and tracked them longitudinally.

This sequence joins TRBV6-5 and TRBJ1-2; a possible D gene is TRBD1 (5 bases). The sequence was obtained from a man between 18 and 29 years old with COVID-19, enrolled during active disease. The sample comprised peripheral blood. The chain's CDR3 is CASAQRWQGGGYTF. Written as DNA, the CDR3 is TGTGCCAGCGCCCAAAGATGGCAGGGCGGTGGCTACACCTTC.